This TCR beta chain is from a study of blood T cells in healthy people across ages. Overall study results and limits: There were more naive CD4+ cells and higher diversity in long-lived donors than in aged donors. PBMCs went unsorted, and a conclusive naive versus antigen-experienced comparison was therefore prevented. Donor CMV status was unknown, possibly confounding expanded clonotype changes. TCR beta diversity per million T cells fell roughly linearly with age.

It was with a sample-barcoded 5' primer and a J-beta primer mix that a second PCR of roughly 7 to 12 cycles was run. TCRdb re-called the 5' RACE reads through MiXCR, storing one row per CDR3 protein. The sample yields roughly 730,000 distinct CDR3 sequences, 45% to 70% seen once. CDR3 length: 15 amino acids. V trimming: 7 bases; J trimming: 5 bases; junction bases outside the gene matches: 8. A word on this clonotype: Its target is not known.

The receptor's source is a man aged 35-49 years in good health. V is TRBV12-3 or TRBV12-4 and J is TRBJ2-1; 10 nucleotides align to TRBD1. The sequencing sample was made of blood. The CDR3 coding sequence is TGTGCCAGCACAATGGGACAGGGGAGAGACAATGAGCAGTTCTTC. Translating it yields CASTMGQGRDNEQFF.